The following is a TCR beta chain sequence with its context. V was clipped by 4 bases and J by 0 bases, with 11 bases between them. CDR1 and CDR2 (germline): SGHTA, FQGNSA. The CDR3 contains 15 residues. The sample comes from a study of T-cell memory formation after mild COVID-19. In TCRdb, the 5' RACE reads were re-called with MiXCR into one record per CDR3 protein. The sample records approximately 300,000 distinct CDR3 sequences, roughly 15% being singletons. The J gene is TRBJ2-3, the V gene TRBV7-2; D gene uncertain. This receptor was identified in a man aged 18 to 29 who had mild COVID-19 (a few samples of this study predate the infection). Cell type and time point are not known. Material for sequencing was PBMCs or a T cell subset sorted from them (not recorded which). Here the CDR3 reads CASSSSLMSTDTQYF. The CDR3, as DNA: TGTGCCAGCAGCTCGAGCCTCATGAGCACAGATACGCAGTATTTT.